This T cell receptor (beta chain) is drawn from a study of blood T cells in healthy people across ages. Germline assignment: CDR1 SEHNR and CDR2 FQNEAQ (reference sequence). The CDR3 contains 13 residues. V gave up 1 base and J gave up 3 bases, with 6 bases separating them. Alongside a J-beta primer mix, a sample-barcoded 5' primer served in a second PCR lasting roughly 6 to 11 cycles. TCRdb fed the 5' RACE reads into MiXCR, producing one record per CDR3 protein. Of about 1.5 million distinct CDR3 sequences in the sample, roughly two fifths are singletons; the top ten hold under 5%. Only a few counts were recorded for this clonotype.

J is TRBJ1-2 and V is TRBV7-9, with D hard to call. What was sequenced was blood. This sequence originates from a young woman in good health. For the CDR3, the DNA is TGTGCCAGCAGCTTAGGAGGTCACTATGGCTACACCTTC. It specifies CASSLGGHYGYTF.